This T cell receptor beta chain was captured in a study of CXCR3-negative and CXCR3-positive naive CD8 T cells. The study's findings and limits: Naive CXCR3-positive cells had TRB CDR3s more hydrophobic than those of CXCR3-negative naive cells.

For this clonotype: Its antigen is currently unknown.

The TRB libraries of cDNA were built by UMI-labeled 5' RACE. TCRdb processed the 5' RACE reads again and assigns one entry to each CDR3 protein, with no DNA. The repertoire table contains about 50,000 distinct CDR3 sequences. This CDR3 contains 14 residues. CDR1 is SGHVS and CDR2 is FNYEAQ in the germline V gene. This TCR was recovered from a human donor in good health. Some clones in this sample may be carry-over from other donors' samples. V gene TRBV7-6 combines with J gene TRBJ2-7. Sequencing was performed on naive CXCR3+ CD8+ T cells from blood. Subset noted: CD45RO-CCR7+CD27+CD95- naive CD8+ T cells expressing CXCR3 (TNR3+). CDR3: CASSISGGTYEQYF.